This TCR beta chain emerged from a study of blood T cell repertoires in COVID-19. Study processing details: Reference gene primer amplification yielded estimated nucleated cell counts. Clones were read by immunoSEQ multiplex PCR, and TCRdb kept only the in-frame ones, dropping some. That table supplies the V and J calls and clone size; D and trimming were determined from the DNA. This sample carries around 50,000 clones, around 92% of them seen once, and the ten largest clones take less than 2.5%. Germline V gives CDR1 SGDLS, CDR2 YYNGEE. This CDR3 region has 13 residues. V lost 0 bases, J lost 6 bases, and 10 bases lay in between.

Sequencing input: peripheral blood. The V call is TRBV9, the J call TRBJ2-7, with D possibly matching TRBD2 (5 bases). The sequence was obtained from a human donor in a cohort sampled during active COVID-19. The CDR3 spells CASSVGGSGEQYF. In DNA form, the CDR3 reads TGTGCCAGCAGCGTAGGAGGGTCCGGCGAGCAGTACTTC.